The sequence of this T cell receptor (beta chain) was determined in a study of T cells after yellow fever vaccination. Study-level background: Preparation of fractions with low cell numbers was performed using SMART-Seq v4 Ultra Low Input. Whole-study findings and limits: A large majority of primary-vaccination clones showed up again after the booster (just under 97% CD4, approximately 90% CD8). The study noted that FACS-sorted repertoires could contain abundant clonotypes contaminating from the bulk population.

V was shortened by 10 bases and J by 7 bases, with 22 bases between the two germline ends. The CDR3 extends over 14 amino acids. Looked up from germline, CDR1 is SGHTA and CDR2 is FQGTGA. TCRdb re-derived calls from the 5' RACE reads in MiXCR, one entry per CDR3 protein. Of over 200,000 distinct CDR3 sequences detected, around 6.7% appear once; the ten largest clones hold roughly 1%. This clonotype showed up just a few times. Its antigen is not known. The TCR comes from a man aged 30 to 39 who received the YFV17D yellow fever vaccine. The chain links TRBV7-3 to TRBJ2-5; D possibly corresponds to TRBD2 (6 bases). Here the sequenced sample was CD4+ T cells sorted from PBMCs, taken on the day of the yellow fever booster vaccination. The CDR3 spells CATSLGTQGGTQYF. CDR3 coding DNA: TGTGCCACTTCATTGGGGACTCAGGGTGGGACCCAGTACTTC.